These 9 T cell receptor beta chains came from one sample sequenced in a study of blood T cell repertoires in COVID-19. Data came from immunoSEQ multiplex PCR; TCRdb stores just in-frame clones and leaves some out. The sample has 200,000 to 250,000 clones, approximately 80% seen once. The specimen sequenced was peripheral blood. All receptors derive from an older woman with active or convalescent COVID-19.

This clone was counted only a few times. The CDR3 coding sequence is TGTGCCAGCAGCTTGGGGGACAGCAGACGCACTGAAGCTTTCTTT. It codes for CASSLGDSRRTEAFF. The gene calls are TRBV5-6 and TRBJ1-1, with TRBD1 matching over 7 bases. There are 15 residues in the CDR3. In germline, CDR1 is SGHDT, CDR2 YYEEEE. V lost 0 bases to trimming and J lost 4 bases; unmatched junction nucleotides: 6.

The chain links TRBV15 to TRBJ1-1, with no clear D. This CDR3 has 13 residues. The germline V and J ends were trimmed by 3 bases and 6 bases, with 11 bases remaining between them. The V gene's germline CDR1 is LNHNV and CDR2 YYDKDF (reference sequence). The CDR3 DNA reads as TGTGCCACCAGCAGTCCTAGTCACTCTGAAGCTTTCTTT. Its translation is CATSSPSHSEAFF.

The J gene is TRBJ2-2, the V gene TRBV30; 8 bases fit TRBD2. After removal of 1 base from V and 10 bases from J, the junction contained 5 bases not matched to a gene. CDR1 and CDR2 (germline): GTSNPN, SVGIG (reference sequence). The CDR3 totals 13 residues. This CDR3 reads CAWSEAGVVELFF. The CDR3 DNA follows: TGTGCCTGGAGTGAAGCGGGAGTTGTGGAGCTGTTTTTT.

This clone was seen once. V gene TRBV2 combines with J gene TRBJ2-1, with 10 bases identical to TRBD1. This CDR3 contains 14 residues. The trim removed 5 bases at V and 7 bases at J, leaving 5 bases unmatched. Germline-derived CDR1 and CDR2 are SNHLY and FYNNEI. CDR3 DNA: TGTGCCAGCAGTCCCCGGGACAGGGGTAATGAGCAGTTCTTC. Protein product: CASSPRDRGNEQFF.

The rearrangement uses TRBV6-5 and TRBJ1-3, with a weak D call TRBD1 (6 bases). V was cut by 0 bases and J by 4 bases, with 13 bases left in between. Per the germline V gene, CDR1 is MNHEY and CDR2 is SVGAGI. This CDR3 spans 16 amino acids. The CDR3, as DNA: TGTGCCAGCAGTTACTCCCTCCAGGGGTTGGGAAACACCATATATTTT. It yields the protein CASSYSLQGLGNTIYF.

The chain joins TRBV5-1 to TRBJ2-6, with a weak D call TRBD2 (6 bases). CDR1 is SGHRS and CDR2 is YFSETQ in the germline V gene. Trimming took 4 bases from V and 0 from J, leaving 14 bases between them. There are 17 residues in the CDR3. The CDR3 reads CASSPPRGPSGANVLTF. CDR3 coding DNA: TGCGCCAGCAGCCCCCCGCGGGGACCCTCTGGGGCCAACGTCCTGACTTTC. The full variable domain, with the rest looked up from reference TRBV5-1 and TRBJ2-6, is KAGVTQTPRYLIKTRGQQVTLSCSPISGHRSVSWYQQTPGQGLQFLFEYFSETQRNKGNFPGRFSGRQFSNSRSEMNVSTLELGDSALYLCASSPPRGPSGANVLTFGAGSRLTVL.

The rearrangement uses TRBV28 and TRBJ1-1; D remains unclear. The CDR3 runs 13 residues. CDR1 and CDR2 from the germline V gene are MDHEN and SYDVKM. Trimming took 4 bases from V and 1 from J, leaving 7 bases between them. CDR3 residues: CASSSGGNTEAFF. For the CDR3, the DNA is TGTGCCAGCAGTTCGGGAGGGAACACTGAAGCTTTCTTT.

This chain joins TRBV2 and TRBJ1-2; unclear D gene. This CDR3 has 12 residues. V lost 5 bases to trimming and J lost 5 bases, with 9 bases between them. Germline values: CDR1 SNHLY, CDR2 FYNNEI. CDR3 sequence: CASSPHTYGYTF. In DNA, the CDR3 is TGTGCCAGCAGTCCACACACATATGGCTACACCTTC.

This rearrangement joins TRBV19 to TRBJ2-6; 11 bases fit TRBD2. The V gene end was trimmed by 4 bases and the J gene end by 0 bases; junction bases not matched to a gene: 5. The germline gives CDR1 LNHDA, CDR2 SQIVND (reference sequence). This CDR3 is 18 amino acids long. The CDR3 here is CASSKGLADLSGANVLTF. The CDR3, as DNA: TGTGCCAGTAGTAAGGGACTAGCGGATCTCTCTGGGGCCAACGTCCTGACTTTC.